The 2 T cell receptor beta chains presented below share a single source sample, sequenced in a study of cytomegalovirus exposure and HLA in healthy donors. Primers: 60 Vbeta forward and 13 Jbeta reverse. Assay used: immunoSEQ multiplex PCR; TCRdb lists only in-frame clones, some missing. Of fewer than 150,000 clones listed, roughly 70% are singletons. Sequences were obtained from PBMCs. The receptor set was obtained from a woman aged 40 to 49 in good health and CMV-seronegative.

CDR3 in DNA: TGTGCCAGCAGCTTAGAGCGGGCCGAGCAGTACTTC. Its protein product is CASSLERAEQYF. The gene calls are TRBV11-2 and TRBJ2-5; D perhaps matches TRBD2 (5 bases). The DNA end is more similar to TRBJ2-7, so the J call may be wrong. The germline V gene encodes CDR1 SGHAT and CDR2 FQNNGV. The CDR3 runs 12 residues.

About this clone itself: At the DNA level, this CDR3 is encoded by other sequences in the same sample as well. This sequence joins TRBV21-1 and TRBJ1-5; no check of the table's D call, TRBD1, against the DNA was made. TRBV21-1 is tagged as a pseudogene. CDR3 length: 18 amino acids. The CDR3 DNA follows: TGTGCCAGCAGCGACCGGGACAGGGGGCCTTATAGCAATCAGCCCCAGCATTTT. Translation: CASSDRDRGPYSNQPQHF.